The clone carrying this T cell receptor beta chain was recorded at least ten times. Those patients with uncontrolled infection, other autoimmune disease, pregnancy or lactation were excluded. Diagnoses were made from clinical symptoms, serum measures (thyroxine and TRAb), thyroid ultrasound and orbital computed tomography. Amplification of TCR beta CDR3 regions used RNA as the template. HTBI primers were employed in a first-round RT-PCR of the TCR CDR3. Each CDR3 protein is one row after TCRdb ran MiXCR on the multiplex PCR reads. The sample shows around 660,000 distinct CDR3 sequences, nearly 45% of them seen only once. This entry belongs to a study of T cells in Graves' hyperthyroidism and ophthalmopathy. The TCR was taken from an adult man with Graves' disease, either hyperthyroidism or ophthalmopathy (not recorded which). Sequencing used peripheral blood or thyroid tissue (not recorded which).

The CDR3 DNA is TGCGCCAGCAGCTTGAGCAGGAACTACGAGCAGTACTTC. This codes for CASSLSRNYEQYF. The chain uses TRBV5-1 and TRBJ2-7; unclear D gene. Trimming pared 1 base from V and 3 bases from J, leaving 8 bases between. Germline-derived CDR1 and CDR2 are SGHRS and YFSETQ. The CDR3 is 13 residues long.